The source of this TCR beta chain is a study of blood T cell repertoires in COVID-19. Across the whole study: Samples came from the United States, Italy and Spain, spanning acute and convalescent COVID-19. From T cells, B-cell-depleted T cells, or PBMCs came the material, which was cDNA or gDNA.

V lost 3 bases, J lost 6 bases, and 8 bases stayed unmatched. The CDR3 length is 14 residues. CDR1 and CDR2 from the germline V gene are LNHDA and SQIVND (reference sequence). Per the authors' pipeline: Estimation of nucleated cell counts was performed using reference gene primer amplification. TCRdb's copy holds only in-frame clones and misses some; the assay was immunoSEQ multiplex PCR. The V and J calls and clone size were taken over from that table, and D and trimming were inferred from the DNA. The sample consists of about 110,000 clones, more than 70% of them appearing once. The chain couples TRBV19 to TRBJ2-7, with 7 bases aligning to TRBD1. The receptor was derived from a woman in her forties or fifties with acute or convalescent COVID-19. Sequenced: peripheral blood. The CDR3 reads CASSMGPTGIEQYF. CDR3 nucleotides: TGTGCCAGTAGTATGGGCCCGACAGGGATCGAGCAGTACTTC.